This T cell receptor beta chain was sequenced during a study of CD8+CD57+ T cells in acquired aplastic anemia (dated by TCRdb to 2016 to 2019). Study-level background: DNA extracted from sorted CD4+ and CD8+ cells had a mean of roughly 3.4 ug, with a range of 0.2 to 27.4 ug. For healthy donor samples, the average read count was about 10 million for CD4+ cells and 11 million to 14 million for CD8+ cells.

Profiling of TCR beta VDJ combinations and CDR3 sequences used genomic DNA as the template. TCR repertoire sequencing was run on an Illumina HiSeq 2000. The original pipeline was this. Repertoire assessment relied on Simpson's diversity index, CDR3 size and DJ length profiles, and TRBV/TRBJ rearrangement plots. The immunodominant clone was defined as the most abundant DNA sequence in deep sequencing data. CDR3 amino acid sequences were screened for sharing across subjects and compared with published repertoires and the VDJdb database. Starting from the raw public reads, TCRdb applied fastp trimming at Q25, assembled clones with MiXCR and retained in-frame beta chains. CDR3 protein sequences are deduplicated, and each keeps its most common genes and DNA. TCRdb, not the original authors, processed these V and J calls. The sample has roughly 200,000 distinct CDR3 sequences on record, roughly 55% of them singletons. About 31% of the sample is held by the ten biggest clonotypes.

On this clonotype itself: Its antigen is still unknown. One base away there is no much larger clone; base qualities are not given.

From cysteine to phenylalanine, the CDR3 is 16 amino acids long. Just CDR3 DNA is preserved here, 48 bases in frame from base 1. The V and J ends are trimmed by 6 bases and 2 bases, leaving 16 bases between them. CDR1 and CDR2, per the germline V gene, are MNHEY and SVGEGT. General findings and caveats noted by the study authors: No significant difference in CD8+ Simpson's diversity was found between patients and healthy controls (P=0.060). Fewer than 35 CD8+ CDR3 sequences were found to be shared between patients and controls, but these sequences appeared to be highly expressed in patients and within the immunodominant clones of the patients.

The study deep-sequenced TCR repertoires of sorted CD4+ and CD8+ blood T cells from severe aplastic anemia patients and healthy subjects. Ficoll-Paque density gradient centrifugation was used to isolate peripheral blood mononuclear cells. Before DNA extraction, CD4+ and CD8+ T cells were sorted with FACS or magnetic beads. Rearrangement joined TRBV6-2 or TRBV6-3 to TRBJ2-2; the D gene assignment is perhaps TRBD1 or TRBD2, with each matching 5 bases. What was sequenced was sorted CD4+, CD8+, or CD8+CD57+ T cells (not recorded which) from PBMCs. This sequence was found in a human donor in good health. The CDR3 corresponds to CASSLRDGYNTGELFF. The sequenced DNA is TGTGCCAGCAGCTTACGGGACGGCTATAACACCGGGGAGCTGTTTTTT.